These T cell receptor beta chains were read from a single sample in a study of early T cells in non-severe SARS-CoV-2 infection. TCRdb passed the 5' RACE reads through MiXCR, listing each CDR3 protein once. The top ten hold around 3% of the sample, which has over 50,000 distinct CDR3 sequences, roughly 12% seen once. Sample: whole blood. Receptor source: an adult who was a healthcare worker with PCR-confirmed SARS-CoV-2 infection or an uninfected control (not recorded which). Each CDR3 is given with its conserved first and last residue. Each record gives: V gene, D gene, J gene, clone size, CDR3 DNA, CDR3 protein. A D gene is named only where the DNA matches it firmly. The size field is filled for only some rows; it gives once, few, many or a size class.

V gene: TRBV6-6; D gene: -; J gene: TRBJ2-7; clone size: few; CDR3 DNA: TGTGCCAGCAGTTACTCCATCGCCTCCTCCTACGAGCAGTACTTC; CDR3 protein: CASSYSIASSYEQYF
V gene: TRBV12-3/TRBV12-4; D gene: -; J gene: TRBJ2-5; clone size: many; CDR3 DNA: TGTGCCAGCAGCCGGGATGTTGGGCAAGAGACCCAGTACTTC; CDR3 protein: CASSRDVGQETQYF
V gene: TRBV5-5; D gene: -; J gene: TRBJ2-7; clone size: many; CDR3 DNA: TGTGCCAGCAGCTTCCCCTCAACAGGGTCCCACGAGCAGTACTTC; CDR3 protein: CASSFPSTGSHEQYF
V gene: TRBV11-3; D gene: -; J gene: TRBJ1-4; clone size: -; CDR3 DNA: TGTGCCAGCAGCTCAGGACAGCTCCATGAAAAACTGTTTTTT; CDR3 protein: CASSSGQLHEKLFF
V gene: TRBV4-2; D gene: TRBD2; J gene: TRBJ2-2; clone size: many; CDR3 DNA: TGTGCCAGCAGCCAAGGGGCCCCTAGCGGGAGGGCCACCGGGGAGCTGTTTTTT; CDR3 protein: CASSQGAPSGRATGELFF
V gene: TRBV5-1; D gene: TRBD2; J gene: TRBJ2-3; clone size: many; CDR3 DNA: TGCGCCAGCAGCTTCGGGGCTAGCGGGACAAAAGATACGCAGTATTTT; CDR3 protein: CASSFGASGTKDTQYF
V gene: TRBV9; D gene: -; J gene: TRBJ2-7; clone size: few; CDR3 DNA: TGTGCCAGCAGCGTAGGCCCCCCAGGATACGAGCAGTACTTC; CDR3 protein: CASSVGPPGYEQYF
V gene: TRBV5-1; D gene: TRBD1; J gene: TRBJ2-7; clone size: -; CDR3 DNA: TGCGCCAGCAGCTCCGGGACAGGGGACGAGCAGTACTTC; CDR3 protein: CASSSGTGDEQYF
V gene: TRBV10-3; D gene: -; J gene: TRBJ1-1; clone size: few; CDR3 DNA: TGTGCCATCAGTGAGGAACAGATCATGAACACTGAAGCTTTCTTT; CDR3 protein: CAISEEQIMNTEAFF
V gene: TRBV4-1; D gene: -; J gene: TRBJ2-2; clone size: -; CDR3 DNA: TGCGCCAGCAGCTGGCCCGAGGGCACCGGGGAGCTGTTTTTT; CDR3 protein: CASSWPEGTGELFF
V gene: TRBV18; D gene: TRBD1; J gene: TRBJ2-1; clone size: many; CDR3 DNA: TGTGCCAGCTCACCACGGGACAGCTCCTACAATGAGCAGTTCTTC; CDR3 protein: CASSPRDSSYNEQFF
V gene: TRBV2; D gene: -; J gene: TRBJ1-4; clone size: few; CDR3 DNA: TGTGCCAGCAATAACAGGGAGGGGAATGAAAAACTGTTTTTT; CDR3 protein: CASNNREGNEKLFF
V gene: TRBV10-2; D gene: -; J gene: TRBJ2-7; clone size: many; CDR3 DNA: TGCGCCAGCAGTGAACGAGGGACGAGCTCCTACGAGCAGTACTTC; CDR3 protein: CASSERGTSSYEQYF
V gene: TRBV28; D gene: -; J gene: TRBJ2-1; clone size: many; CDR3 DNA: TGTGCCAGCAGTTTAAGGGACCCCTATGAGCAGTTCTTC; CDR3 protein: CASSLRDPYEQFF
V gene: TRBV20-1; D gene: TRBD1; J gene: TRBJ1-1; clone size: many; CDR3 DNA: TGCAGTGCTCAGGACAGGGAGAACACTGAAGCTTTCTTT; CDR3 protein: CSAQDRENTEAFF
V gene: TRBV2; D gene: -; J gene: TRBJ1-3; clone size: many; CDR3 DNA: TGTGCCAGCAGTAGGGACCTCTGGTCCAGCTTCAACGGAAACACCATATATTTT; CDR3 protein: CASSRDLWSSFNGNTIYF
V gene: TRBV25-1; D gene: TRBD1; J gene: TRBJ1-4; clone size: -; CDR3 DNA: TGTGCCAGCCGGGACAGGGGGCAACCGACAACTAATGAAAAACTGTTTTTT; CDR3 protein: CASRDRGQPTTNEKLFF
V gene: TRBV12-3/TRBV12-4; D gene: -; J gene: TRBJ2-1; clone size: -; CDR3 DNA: TGTGCCAGCAGTTCTCCCCGGCAGGGCTACCACAATGAGCAGTTCTTC; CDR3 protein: CASSSPRQGYHNEQFF
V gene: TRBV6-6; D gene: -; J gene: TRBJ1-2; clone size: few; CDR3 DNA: TGTGCCAGCAGTGATCAAAACTATGGCTACACCTTC; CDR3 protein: CASSDQNYGYTF
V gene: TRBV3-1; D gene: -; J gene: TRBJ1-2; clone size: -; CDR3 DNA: TGTGCCAGCAGCCAAGATCTGGCAGTTCCATATGGCTACACCTTC; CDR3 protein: CASSQDLAVPYGYTF
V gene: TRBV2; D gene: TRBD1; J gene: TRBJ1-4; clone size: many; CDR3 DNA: TGTGCCAGCAGAGGGACAGGGGCCCAAAATGAAAAACTGTTTTTT; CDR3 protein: CASRGTGAQNEKLFF
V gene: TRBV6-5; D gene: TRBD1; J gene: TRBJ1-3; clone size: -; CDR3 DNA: TGTGCCAGCAGTTACTCCGGGACAGGGGCTGGAAACACCATATATTTT; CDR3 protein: CASSYSGTGAGNTIYF
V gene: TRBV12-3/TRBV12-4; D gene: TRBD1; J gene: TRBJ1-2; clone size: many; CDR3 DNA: TGTGCCAGCAGTTTAGCCCGGACAGGGAACTATGGCTACACCTTC; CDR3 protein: CASSLARTGNYGYTF
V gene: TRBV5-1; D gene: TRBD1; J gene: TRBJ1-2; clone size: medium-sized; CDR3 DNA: TGCGCCAGCAGCCTTGGGGATGTAGGGGGCGGCTATGGCTACACCTTC; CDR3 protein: CASSLGDVGGGYGYTF
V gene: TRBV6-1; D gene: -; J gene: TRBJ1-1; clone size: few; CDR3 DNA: TGTGCCAGCAGCGGACCCTTAGGGGACACTGAAGCTTTCTTT; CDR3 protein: CASSGPLGDTEAFF
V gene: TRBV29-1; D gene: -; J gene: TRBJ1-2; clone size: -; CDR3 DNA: TGCAGCGTTGAGATCTCCCTTCTGGACAGCTCAAAGGGACAACTATGGGGCTACACCTTC; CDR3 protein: CSVEISLLDSSKGQLWGYTF